Each of the 15 T cell receptor beta chains below was sequenced from the same sample in a study of control samples from healthy donors and cancer patients. Repertoires were generated with immunoSEQ multiplex PCR, while TCRdb's copy carries only in-frame clones and drops some. This sample has 150,000 to 200,000 clones, with 85% to 95% found just once. Source material: blood. These receptors all come from a woman younger than 30 in good health.

The gene calls are TRBV10-2 and TRBJ1-1; 8 bases align to TRBD1. Germline trimming cut 2 bases from V and 7 bases from J; bases unmatched to any gene: 9. The CDR3 runs to 15 residues. Germline CDR1 reads WSHSY; CDR2 reads SAAADI. The chain's CDR3 is CASSEQDRVEVEAFF. Written as DNA, the CDR3 is TGCGCCAGCAGTGAGCAGGACAGGGTAGAGGTTGAAGCTTTCTTT.

V usage is TRBV7-9 and J usage is TRBJ2-3; 11 nucleotides agree with TRBD1. V was clipped by 4 bases and J by 4 bases; unmatched bases: 4. The CDR3 has 15 residues. Germline V gives CDR1 SEHNR, CDR2 FQNEAQ (reference sequence). In nucleotides, the CDR3 is TGTGCCAGCAGCTGGGACAGGGGGTCGGCAGATACGCAGTATTTT. As protein: CASSWDRGSADTQYF. Full variable domain (outside the CDR3, taken from reference TRBV7-9 and TRBJ2-3): DTGVSQNPRHKITKRGQNVTFRCDPISEHNRLYWYRQTLGQGPEFLTYFQNEAQLEKSRLLSDRFSAERPKGSFSTLEIQRTEQGDSAMYLCASSWDRGSADTQYFGPGTRLTVL.

The rearrangement joins TRBV11-2 to TRBJ2-5; 8 bases align to TRBD2. Germline V lookup: CDR1 SGHAT, CDR2 FQNNGV. The trim removed 2 bases at V and 1 base at J, leaving 9 bases unmatched. The CDR3 is 17 residues long. The CDR3 loop is CASSLMISGGSQETQYF. As DNA, the CDR3 is TGTGCCAGCAGCTTAATGATCAGCGGGGGCTCCCAAGAGACCCAGTACTTC.

This clone was counted a single time. V is TRBV11-2 and J is TRBJ1-3; D gene ambiguous. Trimming removed 5 bases from V and 2 bases from J, with 13 bases in between. The CDR3 is made up of 15 amino acids. The germline V gene encodes CDR1 SGHAT and CDR2 FQNNGV. The CDR3 protein is CASSPVTAPGNTIYF. As DNA, the CDR3 is TGTGCCAGCAGCCCCGTGACGGCTCCTGGAAACACCATATATTTT.

The chain recombines TRBV6-2 or TRBV6-3 with TRBJ2-5; maybe TRBD1 (6 bases). The V gene lost 2 bases and the J gene lost 4 bases, with 20 bases spanning the gap. Germline V gene data show CDR1 as MNHEY and CDR2 as SVGEGT. CDR3 length equals 17 residues. The CDR3 protein is CASSYSIGRTATETQYF. CDR3 in DNA: TGTGCCAGCAGTTACAGTATCGGACGGACAGCCACAGAGACCCAGTACTTC.

The rearrangement links TRBV13 to TRBJ1-5, with 8 bases identical to TRBD1. Germline trimming cut 5 bases from V and 4 bases from J; bases unmatched to any gene: 7. CDR3 length: 15 residues. Germline assignment: CDR1 PRHDT and CDR2 FYEKMQ (reference sequence). CDR3 protein: CASSLGRGQNQPQHF. DNA for the CDR3: TGTGCCAGCAGCCTGGGCAGGGGGCAAAATCAGCCCCAGCATTTT. Full variable domain (rest looked up from reference TRBV13 and TRBJ1-5): AAGVIQSPRHLIKEKRETATLKCYPIPRHDTVYWYQQGPGQDPQFLISFYEKMQSDKGSIPDRFSAQQFSDYHSELNMSSLELGDSALYFCASSLGRGQNQPQHFGDGTRLSIL.

Comments on this clone: Other DNA sequences of this sample code for an identical CDR3. J is TRBJ1-5 and V is TRBV7-9; 8 nucleotides line up with TRBD1. V gave up 8 bases and J gave up 7 bases; unmatched junction bases: 13. Germline CDR1 and CDR2: SEHNR and FQNEAQ (reference sequence). This CDR3 is 15 amino acids long. In nucleotides, the CDR3 is TGTGCCAGCGGACATGGGACAGGAGGGGGGCAGCCCCAGCATTTT. Protein product: CASGHGTGGGQPQHF.

This chain links TRBV7-2 with TRBJ1-2, with TRBD1 identical over 8 bases. Unmatched junction bases numbered 9, after V lost 4 bases and J lost 8 bases. The CDR3 loop spans 14 amino acids. Per the germline V gene, CDR1 is SGHTA and CDR2 is FQGNSA. The CDR3 spells CASSSYNRGGGYTF. In nucleotides, the CDR3 is TGTGCCAGCAGCTCTTATAACAGGGGGGGCGGCTACACCTTC.

The chain links TRBV6-5 to TRBJ2-3; 8 nucleotides match TRBD2. This CDR3 has 15 amino acids. Germline lookup yields CDR1 MNHEY and CDR2 SVGAGI. J was trimmed by 5 bases and V by 4 bases; bases with no gene match: 8. Here the CDR3 DNA reads TGTGCCAGCAGTTCCCCGAGGCTAGCGGGAGATACGCAGTATTTT. It yields the protein CASSSPRLAGDTQYF.

CDR3 sequence (DNA): TGTGCCAGCAGTGAAGGGGGCGAGAACACTGAAGCTTTCTTT. Amino acid sequence: CASSEGGENTEAFF. The rearrangement uses TRBV2 and TRBJ1-1; a weak D match, TRBD1 (5 bases). There are 14 residues in the CDR3. Germline CDR1 and CDR2: SNHLY and FYNNEI. V dropped 1 base and J dropped 1 base, with 7 bases sitting between them.

The chain links TRBV19 to TRBJ1-3; D ambiguous. Per the germline V gene, CDR1 is LNHDA and CDR2 is SQIVND (reference sequence). The V gene lost 3 bases and the J gene lost 0 bases, with 3 bases spanning the gap. The CDR3 extends over 13 amino acids. The CDR3 here is CASSILSGNTIYF. The CDR3 nucleotides read TGTGCCAGTAGTATCCTCTCTGGAAACACCATATATTTT. Drawing the rest from reference TRBV19 and TRBJ1-3, the complete variable domain is DGGITQSPKYLFRKEGQNVTLSCEQNLNHDAMYWYRQDPGQGLRLIYYSQIVNDFQKGDIAEGYSVSREKKESFPLTVTSAQKNPTAFYLCASSILSGNTIYFGEGSWLTVV.

The chain links TRBV6-4 to TRBJ2-1; a weak D match, TRBD1 (6 bases). This CDR3 is built from 15 residues. The V gene lost 3 bases and the J gene lost 7 bases, with 16 bases spanning the gap. Germline CDR1 reads MRHNA; CDR2 reads SNTAGT. CDR3 residues: CASSEEQGLGNEQFF. The CDR3 nucleotides are TGTGCCAGCAGTGAGGAACAGGGCCTGGGAAATGAGCAGTTCTTC.

The CDR3 sequence: CASSLRTYYGYTF. The DNA for the CDR3 is TGTGCCAGCAGTTTACGGACCTACTATGGCTACACCTTC. This chain links TRBV28 with TRBJ1-2; D gene unclear. Trimming took off 2 bases at V and 3 bases at J, with 7 bases between the two ends. This CDR3 comprises 13 residues. Germline values: CDR1 MDHEN, CDR2 SYDVKM.

The chain is built from TRBV3-1 (or the pseudogene TRBV3-2) and TRBJ2-7; no clear D. There are 16 residues in the CDR3. Germline CDR1 and CDR2: LGHDT and YNNKEL (reference sequence). V lost 1 base and J lost 4, with 17 bases in between. DNA of the CDR3: TGTGCCAGCAGCCAAGTTAGGTCCACACCCCTTTACGAGCAGTACTTC. Translation gives CASSQVRSTPLYEQYF.

The rearrangement joins TRBV5-8 to TRBJ2-1; D is unresolved. The CDR3 length is 14 residues. The germline V gene encodes CDR1 SGHTS and CDR2 YDEGEE. Trimming removed 5 bases from V and 0 bases from J, with 9 bases in between. CDR3 sequence reads: CASSVGLSYNEQFF. CDR3 in DNA: TGTGCCAGCAGTGTCGGTCTCTCCTACAATGAGCAGTTCTTC. Based on the CDR3 plus reference TRBV5-8 and TRBJ2-1, the full variable domain is EAGVTQSPTHLIKTRGQQATLRCSPISGHTSVYWYQQALGLGLQFLLWYDEGEERNRGNFPPRFSGRQFPNYSSELNVNALELEDSALYLCASSVGLSYNEQFFGPGTRLTVL.